The clone carrying this T cell receptor (beta chain) came up many times. Its antigen is unknown. Time point given: newly diagnosed GD, antithyroid drugs for less than 3 months. The TCR library used RNA extracted from PBMCs. The guidelines of the American Thyroid Association were the basis for diagnosing Graves' disease. Building the TCR beta libraries relied on iRepertoire HTBI primers, and CDR3 regions underwent Arm-PCR. Via MiXCR, TCRdb re-called the multiplex PCR reads, giving one row per CDR3 protein. The top ten hold 9% to 15% of the sample, which has 450,000 to 600,000 distinct CDR3 sequences, about 16% seen once. J was trimmed by 0 bases and V by 6 bases; bases with no gene match: 12. CDR1 and CDR2 from the germline V gene are SGHRS and YFSETQ. This CDR3 is 18 amino acids long. The sample belongs to a study of regulatory T cells in long-lasting Graves disease. Study-wide results and caveats: Segments TRBV28, TRBJ1-2 and TRBJ2-5 showed preferential usage in persistent disease.

The same data also went into a second study, on T cells in Graves' hyperthyroidism and ophthalmopathy. This second study says: Peripheral blood also featured most of the thyroid clonotypes expanded above 0.001. Prediction of ophthalmopathy progression came a median approximately 6.6 months pre-onset.

Sequenced here: peripheral blood mononuclear cells (PBMCs), sampled at new diagnosis, from a patient treated with antithyroid drugs. The rearrangement uses TRBV5-1 and TRBJ2-7; 13 positions agree with TRBD2. This sequence originates from a man between 40 and 49 years old with Graves disease. The CDR3: CASTHGLAGVGPSYEQYF. The CDR3 nucleotides are TGCGCCAGCACCCATGGACTAGCGGGAGTTGGGCCCTCCTACGAGCAGTACTTC.